This T cell receptor (beta chain) was sequenced for a study of PD-1 blockade in classical Hodgkin lymphoma. V dropped 3 bases and J dropped 2; count of bases not matched to a gene: 6. Germline CDR1 is SEHNR and CDR2 is FQNEAQ (reference sequence). The length of the CDR3 is 15 residues. Patients all relapsed after autologous stem cell transplantation, and there was variation in brentuximab vedotin exposure. TCRdb's table, derived via immunoSEQ multiplex PCR, lists solely in-frame clones and lacks some. The sample lists approximately 11,000 clones, 70% to 80% occurring once. The rearrangement links TRBV7-9 to TRBJ1-2, with 7 bases matching TRBD1. The sample consisted of peripheral blood mononuclear cells (PBMCs), taken before the second cycle of nivolumab. The source of this sequence is a human donor with classical Hodgkin lymphoma. CDR3 protein: CASSFRQGLNYGYTF. In nucleotides, the CDR3 is TGTGCCAGCAGCTTCCGACAGGGCCTCAACTATGGCTACACCTTC.